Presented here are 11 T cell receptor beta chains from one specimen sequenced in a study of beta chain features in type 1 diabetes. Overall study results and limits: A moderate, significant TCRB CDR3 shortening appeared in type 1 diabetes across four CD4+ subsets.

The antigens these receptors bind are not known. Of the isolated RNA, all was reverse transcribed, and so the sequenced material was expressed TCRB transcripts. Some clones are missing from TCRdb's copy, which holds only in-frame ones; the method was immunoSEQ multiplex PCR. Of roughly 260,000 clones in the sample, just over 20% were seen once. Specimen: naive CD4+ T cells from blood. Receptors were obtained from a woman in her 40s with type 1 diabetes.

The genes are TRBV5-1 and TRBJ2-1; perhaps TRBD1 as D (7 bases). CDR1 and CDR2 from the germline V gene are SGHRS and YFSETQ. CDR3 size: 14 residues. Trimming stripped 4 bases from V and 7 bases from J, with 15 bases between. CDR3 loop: CASSQGGFKNEQFF. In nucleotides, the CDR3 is TGCGCCAGCAGCCAGGGGGGTTTCAAAAATGAGCAGTTCTTC.

The CDR3 coding sequence is TGTGCCAGCAGCTCAGGACTAGCGGGAGTCAGCTCCTACAATGAGCAGTTCTTC. Protein product: CASSSGLAGVSSYNEQFF. The rearrangement joins TRBV7-3 to TRBJ2-1, with 13 bases aligning to TRBD2. After removal of 4 bases from V and 0 bases from J, the junction contained 6 bases not matched to a gene. CDR1 and CDR2 (germline): SGHTA, FQGTGA. The CDR3 is made up of 18 amino acids.

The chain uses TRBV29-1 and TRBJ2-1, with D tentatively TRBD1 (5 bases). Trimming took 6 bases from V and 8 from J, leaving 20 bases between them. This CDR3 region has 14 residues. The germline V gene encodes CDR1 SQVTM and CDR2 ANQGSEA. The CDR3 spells CSVLYMGHGDEQFF. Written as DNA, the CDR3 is TGCAGCGTCCTTTATATGGGGCATGGTGATGAGCAGTTCTTC.

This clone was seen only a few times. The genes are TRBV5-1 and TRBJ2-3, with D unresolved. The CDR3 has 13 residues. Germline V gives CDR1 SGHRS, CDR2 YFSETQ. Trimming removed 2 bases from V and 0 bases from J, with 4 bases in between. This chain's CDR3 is CASSLQSTDTQYF. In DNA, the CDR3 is TGCGCCAGCAGCTTACAGAGCACAGATACGCAGTATTTT.

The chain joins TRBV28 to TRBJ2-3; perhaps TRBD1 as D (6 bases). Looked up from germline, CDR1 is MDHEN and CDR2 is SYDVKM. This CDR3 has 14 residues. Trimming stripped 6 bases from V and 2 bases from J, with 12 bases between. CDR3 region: CASRVGGSTDTQYF. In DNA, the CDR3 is TGTGCCAGCAGAGTAGGGGGTTCCACAGATACGCAGTATTTT.

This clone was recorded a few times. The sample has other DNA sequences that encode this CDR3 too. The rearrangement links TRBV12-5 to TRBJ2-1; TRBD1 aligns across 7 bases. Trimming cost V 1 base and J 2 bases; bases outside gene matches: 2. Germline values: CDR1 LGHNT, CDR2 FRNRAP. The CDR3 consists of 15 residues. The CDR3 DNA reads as TGTGCTAGTGGTTTGGGACAGGGTCCCTACAATGAGCAGTTCTTC. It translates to CASGLGQGPYNEQFF.

In nucleotides, the CDR3 is TGCGCCAGCAGCTTCACAGGGGGTTCTTCGGAATTGGCCTACAATGAGCAGTTCTTC. Translated: CASSFTGGSSELAYNEQFF. V gene TRBV5-1 combines with J gene TRBJ2-1; TRBD1 matches at 8 bases. The germline V gene has CDR1 SGHRS and CDR2 YFSETQ. Unmatched junction bases numbered 15, after V lost 2 bases and J lost 2 bases. The CDR3 contains 19 residues.

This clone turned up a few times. CDR3 sequence: CASSADSGWYNEQFF. DNA of the CDR3: TGTGCCAGCAGCGCCGATAGCGGCTGGTACAATGAGCAGTTCTTC. The chain uses TRBV9 and TRBJ2-1, with D possibly TRBD2 on 6 matching bases. The CDR3 length is 15 residues. V lost 3 bases, J lost 4 bases, and 14 bases lay in between. Germline V gives CDR1 SGDLS, CDR2 YYNGEE.

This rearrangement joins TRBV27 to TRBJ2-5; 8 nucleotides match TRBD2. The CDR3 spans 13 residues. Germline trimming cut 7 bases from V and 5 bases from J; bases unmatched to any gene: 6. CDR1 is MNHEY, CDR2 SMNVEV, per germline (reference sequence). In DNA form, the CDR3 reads TGTGCCAGCACCAATAGCGGGACTGAGACCCAGTACTTC. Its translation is CASTNSGTETQYF.

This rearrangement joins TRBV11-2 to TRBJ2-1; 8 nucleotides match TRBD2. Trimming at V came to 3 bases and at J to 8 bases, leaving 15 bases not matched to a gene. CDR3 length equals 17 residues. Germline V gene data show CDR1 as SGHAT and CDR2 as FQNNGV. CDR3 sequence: CASSFERVPPGGHEQFF. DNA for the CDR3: TGTGCCAGCAGCTTTGAGCGGGTTCCCCCGGGAGGGCATGAGCAGTTCTTC.

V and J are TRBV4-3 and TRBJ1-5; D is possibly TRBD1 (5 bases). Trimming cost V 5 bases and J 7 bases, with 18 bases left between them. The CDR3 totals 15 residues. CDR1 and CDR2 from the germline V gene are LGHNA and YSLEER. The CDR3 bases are TGCGCCAGCAGCGATACCAGGTGGCAGGGACAGCCCCAGCATTTT. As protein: CASSDTRWQGQPQHF.